The clone carrying this T cell receptor (beta chain) is a singleton in its sample. As yet, its antigen is unknown. This record comes from a study of shared clonotypes between healthy human individuals. The study's findings and limits: Memory subsets generally showed smaller estimated richness than naive subsets did.

Libraries were prepared by immunoSEQ multiplex PCR; TCRdb keeps only in-frame clonotypes and omits some of them. The sample includes 1,500,000 or so clones, around 95% of them seen just once. The TCR comes from a man aged 30 to 45 in good health. Material for sequencing was naive CD4+ T cells sorted from blood. The sample's subset: CD45RA+ positively selected.

The CDR3 loop is CASSIVWGSYEQYF. For the CDR3, the DNA is TGTGCCAGTAGTATAGTCTGGGGCTCCTACGAGCAGTACTTC. This chain uses TRBV19 with TRBJ2-7; D is uncertain. The germline V gene encodes CDR1 LNHDA and CDR2 SQIVND (reference sequence). V gave up 1 base and J gave up 0 bases, with 7 bases separating them. The CDR3 is made up of 14 amino acids. The full variable domain, rest sourced from reference TRBV19 and TRBJ2-7, is DGGITQSPKYLFRKEGQNVTLSCEQNLNHDAMYWYRQDPGQGLRLIYYSQIVNDFQKGDIAEGYSVSREKKESFPLTVTSAQKNPTAFYLCASSIVWGSYEQYFGPGTRLTVT.